This TCR beta chain was observed in a study of post-analysis software for immune sequencing data. Prepared TCR beta cDNA libraries contained unique molecular identifiers. Each CDR3 protein gets one entry after TCRdb re-called the PCR reads with MiXCR. The table lists 550,000 to 700,000 distinct CDR3 sequences, roughly two fifths of them singletons. On this clonotype itself: No antigen is known for it.

The study, taken as a whole, reports: With TRBV5-6, TRBV5-1 and TRBV20-1 included, roughly five TRBV segments were more frequent in patients than in controls.

V was pared by 6 bases and J by 3 bases, with 8 bases of the junction left unmatched. The CDR3 length is 15 residues. CDR1 is LGHDT and CDR2 is YNNKEL in the germline V gene (reference sequence). Input material: blood. The sequence derives from a girl aged 5 to 17 with multiple sclerosis. The chain carries TRBV3-1 and TRBJ2-3; 8 bases are a match to TRBD1. Written as DNA, the CDR3 is TGTGCCAGCAGTCCACCGGGACAGGTAACAGATACGCAGTATTTT. Its protein product is CASSPPGQVTDTQYF.